This paragraph covers one T cell receptor (beta chain) sequence. The antigen remains undetermined. TCRdb analysed the 5' RACE reads with MiXCR anew, one entry per CDR3 protein. The table lists 300,000 or so distinct CDR3 sequences, roughly 17% of them singletons. The record originates from a study of T-cell memory formation after mild COVID-19. Study in general: Clusters were largely donor specific. Study-level findings and limits: Whether second-wave clones peaking at day 37 were SARS-CoV-2 specific went unconfirmed. There were some responding clones in pre-infection memory, which suggested that cross-reactive memory had joined.

Germline lookup yields CDR1 SGHRS and CDR2 YFSETQ. The CDR3 totals 13 residues. The ends were cut back, 1 base at V and 10 bases at J, with 9 bases in the middle. The chain has TRBV5-1 and TRBJ1-6, with a weak D call TRBD1 (6 bases). The source material was PBMCs or a T cell subset sorted from them (not recorded which). This sequence was found in a man aged 18 to 30 who had mild COVID-19 (a few samples of this study predate the infection). Cell type and time point are not known. The CDR3 region has the DNA TGCGCCAGCAGCTTGTGGGGGGGCTCACCCCTCCACTTT. Amino acid sequence: CASSLWGGSPLHF.